Reported below is one T cell receptor beta chain. The antigen is not known. The germline gene is not matched at one end of the junction; a read error may be the cause. The CDR3 loop spans 14 amino acids. The germline CDR1 and CDR2 sequences are SGHDN and FVKESK. This entry comes from a study of blood T cells in healthy people across ages. General study points: Observed TCR beta diversity per million T cells went down as age went up. This fall followed a roughly linear course with age.

Sample-barcoded 5' priming and a J-beta primer mix drove a second PCR of 7 to 11 cycles. Each CDR3 protein is one row after TCRdb ran MiXCR on the 5' RACE reads. The sample lists 750,000 to 950,000 distinct CDR3 sequences; about 53% were seen once. The chain employs TRBV14 and TRBJ2-1; D remains ambiguous. The sequenced sample was blood. This clonotype was obtained from an elderly man in good health. CDR3 residues: CTSSPLSGAHEQFF. CDR3 coding DNA: TGTACCAGCAGCCCGCTTTCAGGTGCCCATGAGCAGTTCTTC.